A single sample gave rise to the 5 T cell receptor beta chains below, sequenced in a study of cytomegalovirus exposure and HLA in healthy donors. The PCR employed 60 Vbeta primers together with 13 Jbeta primers. The method was immunoSEQ multiplex PCR; TCRdb's version includes in-frame clones alone and lacks a portion of them. Recorded here are approximately 210,000 clones; the top ten clones represent roughly 0.89%. Sequencing was done on a sample of PBMCs. The source is a woman aged 30 to 39 in good health and CMV-seropositive.

The chain uses TRBV6-1 and TRBJ2-7; 9 nucleotides agree with TRBD2. The J segment lost 5 bases and the V segment lost 7 bases, leaving 12 bases of the junction unmatched. The CDR3 is 15 amino acids. The germline V gene has CDR1 MNHNS and CDR2 SASEGT. The CDR3 sequence: CASTLGSGRSNEQYF. As DNA, the CDR3 is TGTGCCAGCACCCTGGGAAGCGGGAGGAGTAACGAGCAGTACTTC.

The rearrangement uses TRBV27 and TRBJ1-2; weak D call: TRBD1 (5 bases). Germline loops: CDR1 MNHEY, CDR2 SMNVEV (reference sequence). V was trimmed by 5 bases and J by 7 bases, leaving 20 bases between them. CDR3 size: 15 residues. The CDR3 sequence: CASSPYPKAGSGYTF. The CDR3 nucleotides read TGTGCCAGCAGTCCTTACCCGAAGGCAGGGTCTGGCTACACCTTC.

The rearrangement joins TRBV6-6 to TRBJ2-1; 14 positions agree with TRBD2. This CDR3 region has 15 residues. V dropped 6 bases and J dropped 8; count of bases not matched to a gene: 6. Germline V CDR1 and CDR2: MNHNY, SVGAGI (reference sequence). The DNA of the CDR3 is TGTGCCAGCAGCTGGACTAGCGGGAGGAGTGATGAGCAGTTCTTC. Protein sequence: CASSWTSGRSDEQFF.

V gene TRBV6-4 combines with J gene TRBJ2-3; maybe TRBD2 (6 bases). Deletions cut 9 bases from V and 2 bases from J, with 21 bases between. This CDR3 has 16 amino acids. Germline lookup yields CDR1 MRHNA and CDR2 SNTAGT. The CDR3 reads CASSYDSAGITDTQYF. The CDR3 DNA follows: TGTGCCAGTTCCTACGACTCCGCGGGAATCACAGATACGCAGTATTTT.

The chain combines TRBV5-6 with TRBJ2-7; TRBD1 aligns across 7 bases. From germline, CDR1 is SGHDT and CDR2 YYEEEE. The CDR3 is 14 amino acids. After removal of 4 bases from V and 2 bases from J, the junction contained 6 bases not matched to a gene. CDR3 nucleotides: TGTGCCAGCAGCCCCAAGGGACAGACCTACGAGCAGTACTTC. Amino acids: CASSPKGQTYEQYF.